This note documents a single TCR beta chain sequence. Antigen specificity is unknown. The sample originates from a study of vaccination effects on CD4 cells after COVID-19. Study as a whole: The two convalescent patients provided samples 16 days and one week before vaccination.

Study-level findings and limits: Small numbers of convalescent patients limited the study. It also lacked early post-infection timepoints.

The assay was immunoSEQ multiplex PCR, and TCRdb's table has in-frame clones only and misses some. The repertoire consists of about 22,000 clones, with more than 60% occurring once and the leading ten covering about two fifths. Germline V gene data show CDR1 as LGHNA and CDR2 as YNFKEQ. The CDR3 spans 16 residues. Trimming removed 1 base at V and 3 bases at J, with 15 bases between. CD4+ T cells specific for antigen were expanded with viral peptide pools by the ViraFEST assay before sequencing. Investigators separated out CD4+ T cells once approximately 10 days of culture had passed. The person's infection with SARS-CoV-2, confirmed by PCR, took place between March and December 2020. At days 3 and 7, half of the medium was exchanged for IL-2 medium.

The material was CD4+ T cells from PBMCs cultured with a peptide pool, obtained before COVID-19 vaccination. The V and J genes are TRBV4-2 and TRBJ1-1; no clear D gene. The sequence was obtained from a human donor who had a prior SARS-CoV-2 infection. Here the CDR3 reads CASSQVFGRVDTEAFF. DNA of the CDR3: TGTGCCAGCAGCCAAGTGTTTGGGAGGGTGGACACTGAAGCTTTCTTT.